The rows below give T cell receptor beta chains drawn from one sample of a study of cytomegalovirus exposure and HLA in healthy donors. The method was immunoSEQ multiplex PCR; TCRdb's version includes in-frame clones alone and lacks a portion of them. The sample consists of about 94,000 clones, nearly 80% of them appearing once. Sequencing was carried out using PBMCs. The receptors here all came from a woman in her forties in good health and CMV-seronegative. CDR3s include the opening cysteine and the closing phenylalanine or tryptophan. A D gene is named only where the DNA matches it firmly. The listing skips clone size in some rows; elsewhere it reads once, few, many or a size class.

TRBV6-6,TRBJ2-3,once,.,CASTPRGPRTDTQYF,TGTGCCAGCACCCCGCGGGGGCCGCGCACAGATACGCAGTATTTT
TRBV6-5,TRBJ1-4,.,TRBD1,CASSYFSGGEKLFF,TGTGCCAGCAGTTACTTTTCAGGGGGTGAAAAACTGTTTTTT
TRBV6-1,TRBJ1-2,.,.,CASTEPGGYTF,TGTGCCAGCACTGAACCCGGGGGCTACACCTTC
TRBV6-5,TRBJ2-7,.,.,CASSRQNEQYF,TGTGCCAGCAGTCGACAGAACGAGCAGTACTTC
TRBV2,TRBJ1-1,.,.,CASRKDRNTEAFF,TGTGCCAGCAGGAAGGACAGGAACACTGAAGCTTTCTTT
TRBV6-5,TRBJ1-2,.,.,CASSYLTRGDYGYTF,TGTGCCAGCAGTTACTTAACCCGGGGGGACTATGGCTACACCTTC
TRBV7-9,TRBJ2-3,.,.,CASSLVVADTQYF,TGTGCCAGCAGCTTAGTAGTAGCAGATACGCAGTATTTT
TRBV20-1,TRBJ1-1,once,.,CSALRYTEAFF,TGCAGTGCTCTACGATACACTGAAGCTTTCTTT
TRBV4-3,TRBJ1-5,.,.,CASSQDKGVNQPQHF,TGCGCCAGCAGCCAAGATAAGGGGGTTAATCAGCCCCAGCATTTT
TRBV7-8,TRBJ2-1,.,.,CASSITRDLHEQFF,TGTGCCAGCAGCATCACGCGGGACTTGCATGAGCAGTTCTTC
TRBV6-6,TRBJ2-1,.,.,CATDRGGGSIEQFF,TGTGCCACCGACCGGGGAGGGGGATCAATTGAGCAGTTCTTC
TRBV25-1,TRBJ2-5,.,TRBD1,CASSDQGARETQYF,TGTGCCAGCAGTGATCAGGGGGCGCGGGAGACCCAGTACTTC
TRBV6-4,TRBJ1-4,.,.,CASSGAAGEKLFF,TGTGCCAGCAGTGGGGCCGCAGGAGAAAAACTGTTTTTT
TRBV7-7,TRBJ2-5,once,.,CASSSRDNQETQYF,TGTGCTAGCAGCTCCCGGGACAACCAAGAGACCCAGTACTTC
TRBV6-1,TRBJ2-7,.,TRBD1,CASSVGDRVFYEQYF,TGTGCCAGCAGTGTAGGGGACAGGGTGTTCTACGAGCAGTACTTC
TRBV30,TRBJ1-2,.,.,CAWLQGPGGYTF,TGTGCCTGGTTACAGGGACCGGGGGGCTACACCTTC
TRBV7-9,TRBJ1-4,.,.,CASSPGVGAANEKLFF,TGTGCCAGCAGCCCAGGTGTGGGGGCGGCTAATGAAAAACTGTTTTTT
TRBV5-4,TRBJ2-3,once,TRBD1,CASSLGGGETDTQYF,TGTGCCAGCAGCTTGGGAGGGGGCGAAACAGATACGCAGTATTTT
TRBV19,TRBJ1-2,.,TRBD1,CASRSIDSGGAGYGYTF,TGTGCCAGTAGATCGATTGATTCAGGGGGCGCCGGCTATGGCTACACCTTC
TRBV6-5,TRBJ1-5,.,TRBD1,CASSPTQGVGQPQNF,TGTGCCAGCAGTCCCACACAGGGGGTAGGTCAGCCCCAGAATTTT
TRBV5-6,TRBJ2-2,.,.,CASSPAAANTGELFF,TGTGCCAGCAGCCCCGCCGCGGCGAACACCGGGGAGCTGTTTTTT
TRBV5-1,TRBJ2-6,.,TRBD2,CASSSTPPGTGGSGANVLTF,TGCGCCAGCAGCTCCACACCTCCAGGGACGGGAGGCTCTGGGGCCAACGTCCTGACTTTC
TRBV14,TRBJ1-6,.,.,CASSHPLPSPLHF,TGTGCCAGCAGCCACCCTCTTCCTTCACCCCTCCACTTT
TRBV7-9,TRBJ1-6,.,TRBD1,CASSSSERGRGNSPLHF,TGTGCCAGCAGCTCGTCAGAAAGGGGGCGCGGAAATTCACCCCTCCACTTT
TRBV7-2,TRBJ2-2,.,TRBD1,CASSPDRVKTGELFF,TGTGCCAGCAGCCCGGACAGGGTAAAAACCGGGGAGCTGTTTTTT
TRBV27,TRBJ2-7,.,TRBD2,CASSQLAGGRGQYF,TGTGCCAGCAGTCAACTAGCGGGGGGACGGGGGCAGTACTTC
TRBV30,TRBJ1-2,.,TRBD1,CAWSAGGESYGYTF,TGTGCCTGGAGTGCAGGGGGTGAAAGCTATGGCTACACCTTC
TRBV15,TRBJ2-3,.,TRBD2,CATSSRLAGGTDTQYF,TGTGCCACCAGCAGTCGACTAGCGGGGGGCACAGATACGCAGTATTTT
TRBV7-3,TRBJ2-2,.,.,CASSSAPGAGELFF,TGTGCCAGCAGCTCCGCTCCAGGGGCCGGGGAGCTGTTTTTT
TRBV5-8,TRBJ2-3,.,TRBD1,CASSVGQGTDTQYF,TGTGCCAGCAGCGTAGGACAGGGCACAGATACGCAGTATTTT
TRBV4-1,TRBJ2-4,once,.,CASSPIGAGGTKNIQYF,TGCGCCAGCAGCCCCATCGGGGCAGGGGGGACCAAAAACATTCAGTACTTC
TRBV27,TRBJ2-7,.,TRBD2,CASSLSGGGSSYEQYF,TGTGCCAGCAGTTTAAGTGGCGGGGGTAGCTCCTACGAGCAGTACTTC
TRBV5-1,TRBJ2-1,.,.,CASSNRAPVDEQFF,TGCGCCAGCAGCAACAGGGCACCTGTGGATGAGCAGTTCTTC
TRBV7-8,TRBJ1-4,few,TRBD1,CASSPRDRGVRSGKLFF,TGTGCCAGCAGCCCCCGGGACAGGGGTGTCAGAAGTGGAAAACTGTTTTTT
TRBV23-1,TRBJ1-6,once,TRBD1,CASTSTGESSPLHF,TGCGCCAGCACCTCGACAGGGGAAAGTTCACCCCTCCACTTT
TRBV27,TRBJ2-7,.,TRBD1,CASSSVLTGKRALYEQYF,TGTGCCAGCAGTTCCGTCCTGACAGGGAAGAGAGCACTCTACGAGCAGTACTTC
TRBV2,TRBJ1-4,.,.,CASIPSGTNEKLFF,TGTGCCAGCATCCCCTCGGGAACTAATGAAAAACTGTTTTTT
TRBV4-1,TRBJ1-2,few,TRBD1,CASSQAGQEYYGYTF,TGCGCCAGCAGCCAAGCGGGACAGGAATACTATGGCTACACCTTC
TRBV5-6,TRBJ2-7,once,TRBD1,CASSLGRQGPGYF,TGTGCCAGCAGCTTGGGGAGACAGGGACCTGGGTACTTC
TRBV28,TRBJ1-5,.,.,CASSLIGGDQPQHF,TGTGCCAGCAGTTTAATAGGAGGAGATCAGCCCCAGCATTTT
TRBV2,TRBJ1-5,.,.,CASTEGVGQPQHF,TGTGCCAGCACCGAAGGGGTGGGTCAGCCCCAGCATTTT
TRBV5-1,TRBJ2-2,few,.,CASSLYSAGELFF,TGCGCCAGCAGCTTGTACTCGGCCGGGGAGCTGTTTTTT
TRBV6-5,TRBJ1-6,.,.,CAAGGGIISPLHF,TGTGCCGCGGGAGGAGGGATTATCTCACCCCTCCACTTT
TRBV2,TRBJ2-1,.,.,CASSPNDYNEQFF,TGTGCCAGCAGTCCTAACGATTACAATGAGCAGTTCTTC
TRBV7-9,TRBJ1-3,few,TRBD1,CASSLSGTVSGNTIYF,TGTGCCAGCAGCCTGTCCGGGACAGTCTCTGGAAACACCATATATTTT